What follows are 25 T cell receptor beta chains derived from one specimen sequenced in a study of T cell clonotyping in hematopoietic cell transplantation. Using immunoSEQ multiplex PCR, the repertoire was profiled, and TCRdb retains in-frame clones only, with some absent. This sample has roughly 9,900 clones; roughly 79% occur once, and the top ten carry 35% to 50%. The sequences come from peripheral blood mononuclear cells, collected 180 days after allogeneic stem cell transplant. These receptors were taken from a female patient aged 45 to 65 who had an allogeneic stem cell transplant from a related donor, so the T cells may come from the graft donor. Some clones in this sample may be carry-over from other donors' samples.

The rearrangement joins TRBV29-1 to TRBJ1-2; D is unclear. Germline V gives CDR1 SQVTM, CDR2 ANQGSEA. V lost 6 bases to trimming and J lost 7 bases, with 12 bases between them. The CDR3 length is 11 residues. CDR3 sequence (DNA): TGCAGCGTCCGAGACGGGGTTGGCTACACCTTC. Its translation is CSVRDGVGYTF.

This clone is deemed large. V and J are TRBV28 and TRBJ1-5, with no clear D. Germline CDR1 and CDR2: MDHEN and SYDVKM. Deletions cut 3 bases from V and 0 bases from J, with 9 bases between. This CDR3 is built from 15 residues. The CDR3 DNA reads TGTGCCAGCAGTTTTCCCGAGGATAGCAATCAGCCCCAGCATTTT. It encodes CASSFPEDSNQPQHF.

The chain recombines TRBV7-2 with TRBJ2-5; D gene unclear. CDR1 SGHTA and CDR2 FQGNSA come from the germline V gene. The CDR3 runs to 15 residues. V lost 0 bases to trimming and J lost 9 bases, with 17 bases between them. CDR3 region: CASSLALGPFGSQYF. The DNA of the CDR3 is TGTGCCAGCAGCTTAGCGCTAGGGCCCTTTGGGTCCCAGTACTTC. The whole variable domain, filled in from reference TRBV7-2 and TRBJ2-5, reads GAGVSQSPSNKVTEKGKDVELRCDPISGHTALYWYRQSLGQGLEFLIYFQGNSAPDKSGLPSDRFSAERTGGSVSTLTIQRTQQEDSAVYLCASSLALGPFGSQYFGPGTRLLVL.

The chain couples TRBV30 to TRBJ2-1; TRBD2 matches at 11 bases. The CDR3 is made up of 13 amino acids. Germline CDR1 and CDR2: GTSNPN and SVGIG (reference sequence). Germline trimming cut 1 base from V and 9 bases from J; bases unmatched to any gene: 2. CDR3 sequence (DNA): TGTGCCTGGAGTGCCGGGACTAGCGGTGAGCAGTTCTTC. Encoded protein: CAWSAGTSGEQFF.

The rearrangement links TRBV30 to TRBJ1-5, with D possibly being TRBD1 (5 bases). The CDR3 sequence is 16 residues long. Germline V gene sequence: CDR1 GTSNPN, CDR2 SVGIG (reference sequence). V gave up 1 base and J gave up 0 bases, with 13 bases separating them. DNA of the CDR3: TGTGCCTGGAGTGGGGAGAGGGACTATAGCAATCAGCCCCAGCATTTT. It yields the protein CAWSGERDYSNQPQHF.

This chain uses TRBV7-2 with TRBJ1-2; TRBD1 agrees at 10 bases. Per the germline V gene, CDR1 is SGHTA and CDR2 is FQGNSA. This CDR3 has 14 amino acids. Germline trimming cut 2 bases from V and 6 bases from J; bases unmatched to any gene: 3. The CDR3 bases are TGTGCCAGCAGCTTAAGGGGACAGGGGCATGGCTACACCTTC. Protein sequence: CASSLRGQGHGYTF.

V and J are TRBV28 and TRBJ2-1, with D maybe TRBD1 (6 bases). Trimming cost V 4 bases and J 8 bases, with 15 bases left between them. In germline, CDR1 is MDHEN, CDR2 SYDVKM. The CDR3 contains 14 residues. CDR3 DNA: TGTGCCAGCAGTTCCCTCCTACAGGGCCATGAGCAGTTCTTC. It specifies CASSSLLQGHEQFF.

The V gene is TRBV25-1, the J gene TRBJ2-2, with 10 nucleotides matching TRBD1. The length of the CDR3 is 14 residues. V dropped 8 bases and J dropped 5; count of bases not matched to a gene: 5. From germline, CDR1 is MGHDK and CDR2 SYGVNS. In DNA form, the CDR3 reads TGTGCCAGCGGCGGGACAGGGGTGACCGGGGAGCTGTTTTTT. Protein product: CASGGTGVTGELFF.

This rearrangement joins TRBV6-1 to TRBJ1-2; possible D gene TRBD1, 6 bases. V lost 3 bases, J lost 4 bases, and 15 bases lay in between. Germline CDR1 is MNHNS and CDR2 is SASEGT. CDR3 length: 15 amino acids. This chain's CDR3 is CASSDLTTGSYGYTF. The CDR3 DNA follows: TGTGCCAGCAGTGATTTGACCACAGGGTCCTATGGCTACACCTTC.

This sequence joins TRBV11-3 and TRBJ1-1; TRBD1 is a possible D gene (5 bases). The CDR3 has 13 residues. Trimming stripped 3 bases from V and 4 bases from J, with 9 bases between. In germline, CDR1 is SGHNT, CDR2 YENEEA. CDR3: CASSFLGTTEAFF. Written as DNA, the CDR3 is TGTGCCAGCAGCTTTCTGGGGACCACTGAAGCTTTCTTT.

This clone showed up just once. The rearrangement uses TRBV5-1 and TRBJ1-6; D may be TRBD1 (5 bases). Trimming cost V 0 bases and J 7 bases, with 14 bases left between them. The CDR3 contains 16 residues. The germline CDR1 and CDR2 sequences are SGHRS and YFSETQ. The CDR3 coding sequence is TGCGCCAGCAGCTTGGGGGATGGCAGGGAAAATTCACCCCTCCACTTT. As protein: CASSLGDGRENSPLHF.

CDR3: CASRRNFSYNSPLHF. CDR3 sequence (DNA): TGTGCCAGCAGGAGAAATTTCTCCTATAATTCACCCCTCCACTTT. The chain is built from TRBV27 and TRBJ1-6; D unresolved. The CDR3 consists of 15 residues. Germline loops: CDR1 MNHEY, CDR2 SMNVEV (reference sequence). Trimming took 6 bases from V and 0 from J, leaving 9 bases between them.

The chain is built from TRBV5-4 and TRBJ2-6; D might be TRBD1 (6 bases). The germline V and J ends were trimmed by 4 bases and 0 bases, with 11 bases remaining between them. Germline assignment: CDR1 SGHNT and CDR2 YYREEE (reference sequence). The CDR3 length is 16 residues. The CDR3 sequence: CASSVTGSSGANVLTF. The CDR3 coding sequence is TGTGCCAGCAGCGTCACAGGGAGCTCTGGGGCCAACGTCCTGACTTTC.

The genes are TRBV5-1 and TRBJ1-1; no clear D. The CDR3 totals 14 residues. CDR1 is SGHRS, CDR2 YFSETQ, per germline. With 2 bases removed from V and 3 bases from J, the gap between germline ends came to 11 bases. DNA of the CDR3: TGCGCCAGCAGCTTCGAAGGTACGCACACTGAAGCTTTCTTT. Encoded protein: CASSFEGTHTEAFF.

The rearrangement joins TRBV14 to TRBJ2-7; D not resolved. The CDR3 is 13 amino acids. The V end lost 0 bases, the J end lost 2 bases, and 5 bases lay between the germline ends. Germline CDR1 SGHDN, CDR2 FVKESK. The CDR3 sequence is CASSQDLAYEQYF. The CDR3 nucleotides read TGTGCCAGCAGCCAAGATCTGGCCTACGAGCAGTACTTC.

The J gene is TRBJ1-6, the V gene TRBV9; no clear D. V was cut by 0 bases and J by 13 bases, with 11 bases left in between. In germline, CDR1 is SGDLS, CDR2 YYNGEE. The CDR3 has 13 residues. The CDR3 here is CASSVEPESPLHF. The DNA for the CDR3 is TGTGCCAGCAGCGTAGAGCCTGAAAGTCCCCTCCACTTT.

The rearrangement links TRBV4-2 to TRBJ1-1, with 7 bases fitting TRBD1. Germline V lookup: CDR1 LGHNA, CDR2 YNFKEQ. V gave up 7 bases and J gave up 4 bases; unmatched junction bases: 6. This CDR3 contains 13 residues. CDR3 DNA: TGTGCCAGCACCAGGGGGGGGGTCACTGAAGCTTTCTTT. It codes for CASTRGGVTEAFF.

The chain couples TRBV7-8 to TRBJ1-5; D ambiguous. CDR1 and CDR2 (germline): SGHVS, FQNEAQ. The V end lost 5 bases, the J end lost 7 bases, and 15 bases lay between the germline ends. The CDR3 is 14 residues long. The CDR3 is CASSQDGPGQPQHF. CDR3 bases: TGTGCCAGCAGCCAGGACGGTCCCGGGCAGCCCCAGCATTTT.

CDR3 nucleotide sequence: TGCGCCAGCAGCCAAGAGGTCCTAGGCTCCTACGAGCAGTACTTC. It encodes CASSQEVLGSYEQYF. The chain employs TRBV4-3 and TRBJ2-7; D unresolved. The V gene lost 0 bases and the J gene lost 0 bases, with 9 bases spanning the gap. Per the germline V gene, CDR1 is LGHNA and CDR2 is YSLEER. The CDR3 totals 15 residues.

This clone was detected only once. The gene calls are TRBV2 and TRBJ1-5; TRBD1 is a possible D gene (5 bases). Trimming shortened V by 8 bases and J by 3 bases, and 11 bases separated the two germline ends. This CDR3 comprises 13 residues. Germline V gives CDR1 SNHLY, CDR2 FYNNEI. The DNA for the CDR3 is TGTGCCAGCTCAGGGTTGATCAATCAGCCCCAGCATTTT. Residues: CASSGLINQPQHF.

V and J are TRBV28 and TRBJ2-2; D remains unclear. Trimming removed 4 bases at V and 1 base at J, with 7 bases between. Germline V CDR1 and CDR2: MDHEN, SYDVKM. This CDR3 spans 14 amino acids. CDR3 loop: CASSSRRNTGELFF. The CDR3 region has the DNA TGTGCCAGCAGTTCTAGGAGGAACACCGGGGAGCTGTTTTTT.

The table lists this clone with a count of one. The V gene is TRBV27, the J gene TRBJ1-3, with 7 bases matching TRBD1. Germline loops: CDR1 MNHEY, CDR2 SMNVEV (reference sequence). The length of the CDR3 is 19 residues. Trimming removed 5 bases from V and 0 bases from J; junction bases left unmatched: 16. The CDR3 sequence is CASSPLSFTGAGSGNTIYF. Written as DNA, the CDR3 is TGTGCCAGCAGTCCCTTATCATTTACAGGGGCCGGCTCTGGAAACACCATATATTTT.

The V gene is TRBV2, the J gene TRBJ1-5; 7 nucleotides align to TRBD1. The junction had 10 bases not matched to a gene; V was cut back by 11 bases and J by 0 bases. Germline V gene sequence: CDR1 SNHLY, CDR2 FYNNEI. The CDR3 contains 15 residues. This CDR3 reads CAYPDRIHSNQPQHF. In DNA form, the CDR3 reads TGTGCCTACCCGGACAGGATCCATAGCAATCAGCCCCAGCATTTT.

J is TRBJ1-6 and V is TRBV30; 9 bases line up with TRBD1. CDR1 and CDR2 from the germline V gene are GTSNPN and SVGIG (reference sequence). The CDR3 totals 18 residues. The ends lost 0 bases at V and 9 bases at J; junction bases unmatched: 15. DNA of the CDR3: TGTGCCTGGAGTGTGGAGTGGACAGGGGCGGGGACGAGTTCACCCCTCCACTTT. It codes for CAWSVEWTGAGTSSPLHF.

The chain joins TRBV5-1 to TRBJ1-1; the match to TRBD1 covers 7 bases. In germline, CDR1 is SGHRS, CDR2 YFSETQ. The trim removed 4 bases at V and 5 bases at J, leaving 8 bases unmatched. This CDR3 has 14 amino acids. The CDR3 spells CASSLGTAITEAFF. DNA of the CDR3: TGCGCCAGCAGCCTAGGGACAGCTATTACTGAAGCTTTCTTT.